The sequence of this T cell receptor (beta chain) was determined in a study of Ad26.COV2.S vaccination and SARS-CoV-2 variants. Overall study context: Intramuscularly, Ad26.COV2.S was given either once or twice, 56 days apart.

This CDR3 spans 16 amino acids. V was pared by 4 bases and J by 1 base, with 16 bases between. Germline-derived CDR1 and CDR2 are ENHRY and SYGVKD. Profiled with immunoSEQ multiplex PCR; TCRdb holds only in-frame clones, not every one. The table shows some 250,000 clones, with 85% to 90% occurring only once. As for treatment: over 15 received Ad26.COV2.S at low or high dose, single or two shots; 5 received placebo; per-sample allocation not given. Sampling was performed 63 days after the first vaccine or placebo injection. This person who donated was an adult of 18-55 years in Boston. The chain is built from TRBV10-3 and TRBJ2-5; tentatively, D is TRBD2 (6 bases). The clonotype comes from a person aged 18-65 years who received the Ad26.COV2.S COVID-19 vaccine or a placebo. Specimen: peripheral blood, collected in a trial of Ad26.COV2.S vaccine versus placebo. This CDR3 reads CAISGPGLSTQETQYF. DNA for the CDR3: TGTGCCATCAGTGGACCGGGACTCTCGACCCAAGAGACCCAGTACTTC.